Each of the 19 T cell receptor beta chains below was sequenced from the same sample in a study of T cell repertoires in cytomegalovirus infection. MiXCR, applied by TCRdb to the reads, yields one record per CDR3 protein. The sample records 400,000 to 600,000 distinct CDR3 sequences, more than 40% being singletons. Antigen specificity for these receptors is unknown. Sequenced here: cultured PBMCs, sampled from culture after CMV antigen stimulation. The receptor set was obtained from a human donor in good health (CMV status not recorded). Some clones in this sample may be carry-over from other donors' samples.

The chain uses TRBV2 and TRBJ1-1; D call uncertain. Between the trimmed V and J ends, which lost 5 bases and 4 bases, there was a span of 11 bases. CDR1 is SNHLY and CDR2 is FYNNEI in the germline V gene. This CDR3 contains 13 residues. The CDR3 is CASSKESTTEAFF. For the CDR3, the DNA is TGTGCCAGCAGTAAAGAGAGTACCACTGAAGCTTTCTTT.

This clonotype has only a few counts. V is TRBV7-9 and J is TRBJ2-1, with 10 bases matching TRBD2. CDR1 is SEHNR, CDR2 FQNEAQ, per germline (reference sequence). V trimming: 7 bases; J trimming: 7 bases; junction bases outside the gene matches: 22. CDR3 length: 19 residues. The DNA for the CDR3 is TGTGCCAGCACCGCGCTATCCATAGCGGGGGGTGGGTTTCGGAATGAGCAGTTCTTC. This translates into CASTALSIAGGGFRNEQFF.

The CDR3 sequence is CASGPPGRDTQYF. As DNA, the CDR3 is TGTGCCAGCGGACCACCCGGACGAGATACGCAGTATTTT. V usage is TRBV7-9 and J usage is TRBJ2-3; D is uncertain. V was clipped by 8 bases and J by 5 bases, with 14 bases between them. The CDR3 covers 13 residues. Germline values: CDR1 SEHNR, CDR2 FQNEAQ (reference sequence).

The chain joins TRBV2 to TRBJ2-7; 7 bases line up with TRBD1. The trim removed 8 bases at V and 7 bases at J, leaving 11 bases unmatched. Germline V gene data show CDR1 as SNHLY and CDR2 as FYNNEI. CDR3 length equals 13 residues. The CDR3: CASARGLILEQYF. CDR3 sequence (DNA): TGTGCCAGCGCAAGGGGGCTTATCTTGGAGCAGTACTTC.

This rearrangement joins TRBV20-1 to TRBJ2-1; D might be TRBD2 (6 bases). Germline CDR1 is DFQATT and CDR2 is SNEGSKA (reference sequence). Deletions cut 6 bases from V and 4 bases from J, with 22 bases between. The CDR3 is 16 amino acids. For the CDR3, the DNA is TGCAGTGCAGTGACTAGACCCCCACAATTTTACAATGAGCAGTTCTTC. Protein product: CSAVTRPPQFYNEQFF.

The chain links TRBV23-1 to TRBJ1-5; no firm D call. TRBV23-1 is an open reading frame whose function is uncertain. Trimming stripped 7 bases from V and 0 bases from J, with 13 bases between. This CDR3 is built from 15 residues. DNA for the CDR3: TGCGCCAGCATTGGACTTACTTATAGCAATCAGCCCCAGCATTTT. The encoded protein is CASIGLTYSNQPQHF.

This clonotype has more than one count but fewer than ten. The genes are TRBV24-1 and TRBJ2-1, with a weak D call TRBD2 (6 bases). CDR3 length equals 19 residues. In germline, CDR1 is KGHDR, CDR2 SFDVKD. Between the trimmed V and J ends, which lost 0 bases and 7 bases, there was a span of 24 bases. CDR3 sequence (DNA): TGTGCCACCAGTGATTTGCAAAACAGAGAGGGACTGGTCCCGAATGAGCAGTTCTTC. Its protein is CATSDLQNREGLVPNEQFF.

This chain uses TRBV15 with TRBJ2-5; TRBD1 aligns across 8 bases. V lost 5 bases to trimming and J lost 5 bases; unmatched junction nucleotides: 13. The CDR3 runs 16 residues. Germline CDR1 LNHNV, CDR2 YYDKDF (reference sequence). The CDR3 sequence: CATSGYQGASRETQYF. As DNA, the CDR3 is TGTGCCACCAGCGGATATCAGGGGGCAAGTAGGGAGACCCAGTACTTC.

This clonotype was found a few times. The chain is built from TRBV12-3 or TRBV12-4 and TRBJ2-7; no firm D call. V lost 8 bases and J 9 bases, leaving 17 bases between the germline ends. This CDR3 spans 12 amino acids. This CDR3 is CASRGMPPRQYF. CDR3 coding DNA: TGTGCCAGCCGAGGTATGCCCCCGAGGCAGTACTTC.

The rearrangement joins TRBV11-2 to TRBJ2-1; 10 nucleotides match TRBD2. The CDR3 covers 16 residues. V gave up 6 bases and J gave up 7 bases; unmatched junction bases: 12. Germline V gene data show CDR1 as SGHAT and CDR2 as FQNNGV. The CDR3 protein is CASRPTGTSVQNEQFF. CDR3 sequence (DNA): TGTGCCAGCAGACCTACCGGGACTAGCGTACAAAATGAGCAGTTCTTC.

The gene calls are TRBV7-2 and TRBJ2-7; D could derive from TRBD1 or TRBD2 (5 bases each). This CDR3 spans 14 amino acids. Trimming took off 4 bases at V and 3 bases at J, with 13 bases between the two ends. Germline values: CDR1 SGHTA, CDR2 FQGNSA. CDR3 loop: CASSSRGLSYEQYF. CDR3 nucleotides: TGTGCCAGCAGCTCACGGGGCCTAAGCTACGAGCAGTACTTC.

CDR3 in DNA: TGCGCCAGCAGCCAAATAGGGTGGGGGTACCAAGAGACCCAGTACTTC. Translation: CASSQIGWGYQETQYF. This chain links TRBV4-1 with TRBJ2-5; the D gene could be TRBD1 or TRBD2 (5 bases each). CDR3 length: 16 residues. The ends were cut back, 2 bases at V and 0 bases at J, with 13 bases in the middle. Germline assignment: CDR1 MGHRA and CDR2 YSYEKL.

This clonotype was seen many times. CDR3 DNA: TGTGCCAGCAGCTTACGGATCGGGGGCAGGGCAGAATCACCCCTCCACTTT. Its protein is CASSLRIGGRAESPLHF. The V call is TRBV7-2, the J call TRBJ1-6, with D perhaps TRBD1 (6 bases). Deletions cut 2 bases from V and 10 bases from J, with 21 bases between. The length of the CDR3 is 17 residues. The germline gives CDR1 SGHTA, CDR2 FQGNSA.

There are a few counts of this clonotype. The rearrangement links TRBV7-2 to TRBJ2-5; weak D call: TRBD2 (6 bases). V shed 2 bases and J shed 5 bases, with 30 bases lying between them. The CDR3 is made up of 20 amino acids. Germline loops: CDR1 SGHTA, CDR2 FQGNSA. The CDR3 DNA is TGTGCCAGCAGCTTACCAAGGGGAGGAGGGAAGTTGATCCCCGGGGAGACCCAGTACTTC. Translating it yields CASSLPRGGGKLIPGETQYF. Complete variable domain (other parts from reference TRBV7-2 and TRBJ2-5): GAGVSQSPSNKVTEKGKDVELRCDPISGHTALYWYRQSLGQGLEFLIYFQGNSAPDKSGLPSDRFSAERTGGSVSTLTIQRTQQEDSAVYLCASSLPRGGGKLIPGETQYFGPGTRLLVL.

The J gene is TRBJ2-7, the V gene TRBV7-2, with D tentatively TRBD2 (6 bases). CDR3 size: 15 residues. Trimming removed 5 bases at V and 0 bases at J, with 14 bases between. Germline V gene lookup returns CDR1 SGHTA and CDR2 FQGNSA. The CDR3 DNA reads TGTGCCAGCAGCGCCCGGGACTTAAGCTCCTACGAGCAGTACTTC. Amino acids: CASSARDLSSYEQYF.

The chain combines TRBV7-9 with TRBJ2-5; TRBD1 matches 8 bases. J lost 3 bases, V lost 0 bases, and 0 bases had no gene match. The CDR3 is 14 residues long. Germline CDR1 reads SEHNR; CDR2 reads FQNEAQ (reference sequence). CDR3 loop: CASSLADREETQYF. The CDR3 nucleotides read TGTGCCAGCAGCTTAGCGGACAGGGAAGAGACCCAGTACTTC.

This clonotype was found a few times. The V call is TRBV28, the J call TRBJ1-5; 9 nucleotides match TRBD1. Germline V gene sequence: CDR1 MDHEN, CDR2 SYDVKM. CDR3 length equals 15 residues. Trimming at V came to 4 bases and at J to 3 bases, leaving 4 bases not matched to a gene. This CDR3 is CASSSWDRVNQPQHF. The CDR3 coding sequence is TGTGCCAGCAGTTCGTGGGACAGGGTCAATCAGCCCCAGCATTTT.

The chain uses TRBV15 and TRBJ2-1; D ambiguous. The CDR3 contains 17 residues. The germline V and J ends were trimmed by 6 bases and 4 bases, with 22 bases remaining between them. CDR1 LNHNV and CDR2 YYDKDF come from the germline V gene (reference sequence). The CDR3: CATRRSEAPIWYNEQFF. The DNA for the CDR3 is TGTGCCACCAGACGGTCCGAGGCGCCCATATGGTACAATGAGCAGTTCTTC. Full variable domain (remainder filled in from reference TRBV15 and TRBJ2-1): DAMVIQNPRYQVTQFGKPVTLSCSQTLNHNVMYWYQQKSSQAPKLLFHYYDKDFNNEADTPDNFQSRRPNTSFCFLDIRSPGLGDTAMYLCATRRSEAPIWYNEQFFGPGTRLTVL.

This clonotype turned up a few times. This chain joins TRBV7-9 and TRBJ2-1, with TRBD1 as a possible D gene (6 bases). Looked up from germline, CDR1 is SEHNR and CDR2 is FQNEAQ (reference sequence). CDR3 length: 16 residues. Trimming pared 5 bases from V and 5 bases from J, leaving 19 bases between. The CDR3 coding sequence is TGTGCCAGCAGCCCTGAAGGGGGTAGTATCGACAATGAGCAGTTCTTC. Its protein product is CASSPEGGSIDNEQFF.